Below are 21 T cell receptor beta chains sequenced from a single sample in a study of blood T cell repertoires in COVID-19. Data came from immunoSEQ multiplex PCR; TCRdb stores just in-frame clones and leaves some out. Counted here are about 250,000 clones, approximately 84% occurring once; the ten biggest clones make up about 6.2%. Sequencing was carried out using PBMCs or T cells enriched from blood (not recorded which). The origin of the receptors is a woman between 50 and 59 years old who had been exposed to COVID-19.

The chain couples TRBV5-4 to TRBJ2-3, with D perhaps matching TRBD1 (7 bases). Germline V gene sequence: CDR1 SGHNT, CDR2 YYREEE (reference sequence). V lost 4 bases and J 4 bases, leaving 19 bases between the germline ends. The CDR3 extends over 16 amino acids. The CDR3 loop reads CASSPGRGRGADTQYF. The CDR3 DNA reads TGTGCCAGCAGCCCTGGTAGGGGCAGGGGGGCAGATACGCAGTATTTT. Combining the CDR3 with reference TRBV5-4 and TRBJ2-3 gives the whole variable domain ETGVTQSPTHLIKTRGQQVTLRCSSQSGHNTVSWYQQALGQGPQFIFQYYREEENGRGNFPPRFSGLQFPNYSSELNVNALELDDSALYLCASSPGRGRGADTQYFGPGTRLTVL.

The genes are TRBV3-1 (or the pseudogene TRBV3-2) and TRBJ2-7; D unclear. The CDR3 loop spans 15 amino acids. The germline gives CDR1 LGHDT, CDR2 YNNKEL (reference sequence). The ends were cut back, 4 bases at V and 2 bases at J, with 15 bases in the middle. CDR3 sequence reads: CASSLERASAYEQYF. In DNA form, the CDR3 reads TGTGCCAGCAGCCTCGAACGCGCCAGCGCCTACGAGCAGTACTTC.

V is TRBV11-2 and J is TRBJ1-2; TRBD1 matches 7 bases. This CDR3 spans 14 amino acids. V was pared by 5 bases and J by 7 bases, with 10 bases of the junction left unmatched. In germline, CDR1 is SGHAT, CDR2 FQNNGV. CDR3: CASSLGGNRGGYTF. The DNA of the CDR3 is TGTGCCAGCAGCCTTGGGGGAAACAGGGGTGGCTACACCTTC.

In this sample, this clone turned up once. V gene TRBV4-2 combines with J gene TRBJ1-1, with D perhaps matching TRBD1 (6 bases). The CDR3 is made up of 14 amino acids. V gave up 4 bases and J gave up 4 bases, with 13 bases separating them. Germline assignment: CDR1 LGHNA and CDR2 YNFKEQ. CDR3 DNA: TGTGCCAGCAGCCCGAGAGGGGGGGGCACTGAAGCTTTCTTT. The encoded protein is CASSPRGGGTEAFF.

The rearrangement uses TRBV9 and TRBJ2-1; 11 bases map to TRBD2. Per the germline V gene, CDR1 is SGDLS and CDR2 is YYNGEE. The CDR3 extends over 17 amino acids. Trimming removed 1 base from V and 7 bases from J; junction bases left unmatched: 10. CDR3 region: CASSVLAGGRGWNEQFF. Here the CDR3 DNA reads TGTGCCAGCAGCGTATTAGCGGGGGGGCGAGGGTGGAATGAGCAGTTCTTC.

The J gene is TRBJ2-5, the V gene TRBV19, with 10 bases that match TRBD1. Germline CDR1 is LNHDA and CDR2 is SQIVND (reference sequence). The CDR3 covers 14 residues. V shed 5 bases and J 4 bases; nucleotides not matched to a gene: 4. CDR3 protein: CASSSTGGTETQYF. DNA of the CDR3: TGTGCCAGTAGTTCGACAGGGGGCACAGAGACCCAGTACTTC.

The chain uses TRBV30 and TRBJ2-5, with D possibly TRBD2 on 7 matching bases. This CDR3 has 17 amino acids. V lost 2 bases and J 2 bases, leaving 21 bases between the germline ends. CDR1 and CDR2 from the germline V gene are GTSNPN and SVGIG (reference sequence). DNA for the CDR3: TGTGCCTGGAGTAGGGGGTCCGGGCGGGGGCTGCAAGAGACCCAGTACTTC. Protein product: CAWSRGSGRGLQETQYF.

The chain links TRBV18 to TRBJ1-1; tentative D call: TRBD1 (6 bases). The V end lost 1 base, the J end lost 2 bases, and 11 bases lay between the germline ends. The CDR3 totals 15 residues. Looked up from germline, CDR1 is KGHSH and CDR2 is LQKENI. CDR3 in DNA: TGTGCCAGCTCACCACAGCAGGGGATAAACACTGAAGCTTTCTTT. Protein product: CASSPQQGINTEAFF.

The V and J genes are TRBV6-5 and TRBJ1-1; 8 bases fit TRBD1. The V gene's germline CDR1 is MNHEY and CDR2 SVGAGI. The trim removed 6 bases at V and 9 bases at J, leaving 6 bases unmatched. This CDR3 has 12 amino acids. The CDR3 protein is CASSLGTGQAFF. In DNA, the CDR3 is TGTGCCAGCAGCCTAGGGACAGGCCAAGCTTTCTTT.

V usage is TRBV27 and J usage is TRBJ1-1; TRBD1 is a possible D gene (5 bases). Trimming pared 5 bases from V and 5 bases from J, leaving 15 bases between. CDR1 is MNHEY and CDR2 is SMNVEV in the germline V gene (reference sequence). This CDR3 region has 14 residues. CDR3 nucleotides: TGTGCCAGCAGTAGGGGTGGGAGGGCTACTGAAGCTTTCTTT. Its translation is CASSRGGRATEAFF.

The J gene is TRBJ1-1, the V gene TRBV3-1 (or the pseudogene TRBV3-2), with D unclear. Germline loops: CDR1 LGHDT, CDR2 YNNKEL (reference sequence). The germline V and J ends were trimmed by 1 base and 0 bases, with 6 bases remaining between them. The CDR3 consists of 14 residues. CDR3 coding DNA: TGTGCCAGCAGCCAAGCGAGCATGAACACTGAAGCTTTCTTT. It encodes CASSQASMNTEAFF.

V and J are TRBV12-3 or TRBV12-4 and TRBJ1-2, with D possibly being TRBD1 (6 bases). This CDR3 has 11 amino acids. Trimming cost V 5 bases and J 6 bases, with 7 bases left between them. CDR3 nucleotides: TGTGCCAGCAGTACAGGGAATGGCTACACCTTC. Protein sequence: CASSTGNGYTF.

The chain links TRBV28 to TRBJ2-7; 8 bases agree with TRBD1. CDR1 and CDR2 from the germline V gene are MDHEN and SYDVKM. The J segment lost 2 bases and the V segment lost 1 base, leaving 7 bases of the junction unmatched. The CDR3 is made up of 16 amino acids. The CDR3 sequence: CASSLFSGQGTYEQYF. CDR3 DNA: TGTGCCAGCAGTTTATTTTCTGGACAGGGAACCTACGAGCAGTACTTC. Based on the CDR3 plus reference TRBV28 and TRBJ2-7, the full variable domain is DVKVTQSSRYLVKRTGEKVFLECVQDMDHENMFWYRQDPGLGLRLIYFSYDVKMKEKGDIPEGYSVSREKKERFSLILESASTNQTSMYLCASSLFSGQGTYEQYFGPGTRLTVT.

The rearrangement uses TRBV3-1 (or the pseudogene TRBV3-2) and TRBJ1-5, with 8 nucleotides matching TRBD1. In germline, CDR1 is LGHDT, CDR2 YNNKEL (reference sequence). The CDR3 length is 12 residues. V trimming: 3 bases; J trimming: 16 bases; junction bases outside the gene matches: 8. In DNA, the CDR3 is TGTGCCAGCAGCCAGGGGGGACAGGCGGAACATTTT. Its protein is CASSQGGQAEHF.

The rearrangement links TRBV10-2 to TRBJ2-2; 9 bases line up with TRBD1. The V and J ends lost 4 bases and 4 bases, in that order; junction bases with no gene match: 1. The CDR3 length is 14 residues. Germline-derived CDR1 and CDR2 are WSHSY and SAAADI. CDR3 loop: CASSGTGATGELFF. The CDR3 DNA reads TGCGCCAGCAGTGGGACAGGGGCCACCGGGGAGCTGTTTTTT.

The chain uses TRBV10-1 and TRBJ2-4, with TRBD1 matching over 7 bases. The CDR3 is 17 amino acids. The trim removed 11 bases at V and 0 bases at J, leaving 16 bases unmatched. Germline CDR1 WNHNN, CDR2 SYGVQD (reference sequence). DNA of the CDR3: TGCGCCTTACAGGGGAAGAATACATTACTAGCCAAAAACATTCAGTACTTC. Translating it yields CALQGKNTLLAKNIQYF.

The V and J genes are TRBV6-5 and TRBJ1-1; D gene unclear. Trimming cost V 11 bases and J 7 bases, with 14 bases left between them. The CDR3 runs 11 residues. Germline V gene data show CDR1 as MNHEY and CDR2 as SVGAGI. CDR3: CASGYWGEAFF. DNA for the CDR3: TGTGCCTCGGGGTATTGGGGTGAAGCTTTCTTT.

The J gene is TRBJ1-2, the V gene TRBV28; possible D gene TRBD1, 5 bases. V was pared by 2 bases and J by 8 bases, with 9 bases between. The germline V gene has CDR1 MDHEN and CDR2 SYDVKM. The length of the CDR3 is 12 residues. CDR3 protein: CASSLGQAGYTF. The CDR3, as DNA: TGTGCCAGCAGTTTAGGACAAGCGGGCTACACCTTC.

CDR3 protein: CASSYNSGQGDEQYF. The CDR3 coding sequence is TGTGCCAGCAGTTACAATAGCGGCCAGGGGGACGAGCAGTACTTC. The chain links TRBV6-2 or TRBV6-3 to TRBJ2-7, with D perhaps TRBD1 (7 bases). From germline, CDR1 is MNHEY and CDR2 SVGEGT. Trimming shortened V by 2 bases and J by 5 bases, and 16 bases separated the two germline ends. The CDR3 has 15 amino acids.

The chain has TRBV7-8 and TRBJ2-7, with D maybe TRBD1 (5 bases). The V end lost 1 base, the J end lost 3 bases, and 10 bases lay between the germline ends. The germline gives CDR1 SGHVS, CDR2 FQNEAQ. The CDR3 runs to 14 residues. The CDR3 here is CASSLERQFYEQYF. DNA of the CDR3: TGTGCCAGCAGCTTAGAACGACAGTTCTACGAGCAGTACTTC. Full variable domain (missing parts from reference TRBV7-8 and TRBJ2-7): GAGVSQSPRYKVAKRGQDVALRCDPISGHVSLFWYQQALGQGPEFLTYFQNEAQLDKSGLPSDRFFAERPEGSVSTLKIQRTQQEDSAVYLCASSLERQFYEQYFGPGTRLTVT.

The rearrangement links TRBV28 to TRBJ2-7; a weak D match, TRBD1 (6 bases). The CDR3 contains 13 residues. V was clipped by 2 bases and J by 4 bases, with 9 bases between them. The germline V gene encodes CDR1 MDHEN and CDR2 SYDVKM. CDR3 sequence (DNA): TGTGCCAGCAGTTTAAGGGGGAATTACGAGCAGTACTTC. Translation gives CASSLRGNYEQYF.